This T cell receptor beta chain was recorded in a study of T-cell reconstitution after alpha-beta-depleted transplantation in children (dated by TCRdb to 2016 to 2017). Some background on the complete study: The study quantitatively tracked T-cell immune reconstitution after TCRalphabeta/CD19-depleted allogeneic hematopoietic cell transplantation in children using TCR repertoire profiling.

Libraries came from PCR. Instrument used: Illumina HiSeq 2500. TCR libraries were prepared with molecular barcoding, using unique molecular identifiers to normalize TCRbeta repertoire quantification. Using fastp trimming at Q25 and MiXCR clonotype assembly, TCRdb reanalyzed the public sequencing data and kept in-frame beta chains. Each CDR3 protein appears once, grouped with its most common genes and DNA. In all, the sample holds around 360,000 distinct CDR3 sequences, and around 10% of those were seen once. The ten top clones hold around 2.3% of the sample. The CDR3 contains 14 residues, cysteine and phenylalanine counted. Of all the DNA, just the CDR3 is kept, 42 bases in frame from base 1. Deletion took 5 bases off V and 4 bases off J, with a span of 17 bases between the germline ends. From the germline V gene (reference sequence), CDR1 is DFQATT and CDR2 is SNEGSKA. This clonotype was found many times. Its binding antigen is unknown. No base qualities exist here, and no much larger clone lies one base off it.

The rearranged chain carries TRBV20-1 and TRBJ1-1; no D gene call is confident. This sequence originates from a human donor who donated a stem cell graft to a child with acute lymphoblastic leukemia. Sequencing used PBMCs from the stem cell graft donor, obtained from the stem cell graft. The CDR3 has the sequence CSARGAGRGTEAFF. Read as DNA, the sequence is TGCAGTGCTCGAGGAGCAGGACGGGGCACTGAAGCTTTCTTT.